This record looks at one T cell receptor beta chain sequence and its context. This receptor's antigen is unknown. No much larger clone is present one base from it, and per-base qualities are unavailable. The 40 or so donors, aged about 6 to 100 years, were systemically healthy Caucasian individuals from Russia. Each donor gave about 9.7 milliliters of peripheral blood, drawn into EDTA-treated Vacutainer tubes. Ficoll-Paque density-gradient centrifugation was used to isolate PBMCs, with at least 6.5 million per sample. Trizol reagent was used to extract total RNA from the PBMCs, yielding at least 6 micrograms per sample. For every donor, an aliquot of PBMCs went through flow cytometry to measure the percentages of naive CD45RAhigh/CD27high T cells. This entry is derived from a study of blood T cells in healthy people across ages (dated by TCRdb to about 2015). Background on the whole study: In model experiments, template switching captured about one uniquely barcoded TCR beta cDNA molecule for every two T cells. Using deep sequencing normalized with unique cDNA molecular identifiers, the study measured how TCR beta repertoire diversity changes with age. Donors were grouped into four age groups: young (average approximately 15 years), middle-aged (39), aged (over 55) and long-lived (approximately 82). To avoid experimental bias, donors of different ages were distributed randomly across sequencing lanes. The study analyzed two additional independent replicas of 1 million unique cDNA reads from the same blood draw for two donors, one aged 18 to 29 and one aged 80 or older. Study-level results and caveats: Compared with the aged group, more naive CD4+ T cells, fewer expanded clones and increased TCR diversity were shown by the long-lived group, suggesting age selection. Because donor CMV infection status was unknown, age-related changes in expanded clonotypes were potentially confounded. As age increased, observed TCR beta diversity per million T cells dropped in a roughly linear way, and a significant reduction was already evident by age about 40. Conclusive comparison of naive and antigen-experienced compartments was prevented by the profiling of bulk unsorted PBMCs. Observed TCR beta diversity correlated strongly with the percentage of naive T cells measured by flow cytometry. Total diversity estimates from one million sequenced T cells were considered lower bounds and underestimates.

CDR1 SGDLS and CDR2 YYNGEE are derived from the germline V gene. A distance of 12 bases separates the germline ends of V and J, which lose 3 bases and 6 bases respectively. Measured from the cysteine to the phenylalanine, the CDR3 is 14 residues long. Only CDR3 DNA is held: 42 bases, read in frame from base 1. Libraries came from 5' RACE. The listed sequencing device is Illumina HiSeq 2500. A second roughly 6 to 12 cycle PCR used a sample-barcoded 5' primer and a J-beta primer mix. Each TCR beta cDNA molecule received a unique molecular identifier from a template-switch 5' adaptor carrying 12 random nucleotides. Each sample yielded at least 2.5 million CDR3-containing paired-end reads. First-strand cDNA synthesis was performed from all RNA using the Mint cDNA synthesis kit, with priming by a TRBC-specific oligonucleotide. All cDNA was treated with uracil-DNA glycosylase and then went through a first 18-cycle PCR with the universal primers M1SS and BC2_uni_R. The published analysis was carried out like this. Each sample was normalized by randomly selecting 1 million high-quality reads, each carrying a distinct molecular identifier. Instead of being binned into consensus sequences, reads that shared molecular identifiers were thrown out. MiTCR, with a Q25 quality threshold and the strictest error-elimination algorithm, was used for CDR3 identification, clonotype clustering and error correction. Lower-bound total TCR beta diversity was estimated with a nonparametric unseen species model using Euler transformation. TCRdb reanalyzed the raw reads on its own, using fastp at Q25 for trimming and MiXCR for clone calling, and kept in-frame beta chains. Each entry is one CDR3 protein sequence, shown with its most common DNA and genes. These V and J calls are TCRdb output, not the study's own analysis. The sample records 1.5 million to 2 million distinct CDR3 sequences, roughly 27% of which are singletons. The top ten constitute 7% to 9% of the sample.

This receptor was taken from a woman aged 30 to 39 in good health. The chain links TRBV9 with TRBJ2-2; TRBD2 is a possible D gene, resting on 7 matching bases. Sequencing was performed on blood. The bases read TGTGCCAGCAGCGGCGGGGGCGCCCCCGGGGAGCTGTTTTTT. It encodes CASSGGGAPGELFF.